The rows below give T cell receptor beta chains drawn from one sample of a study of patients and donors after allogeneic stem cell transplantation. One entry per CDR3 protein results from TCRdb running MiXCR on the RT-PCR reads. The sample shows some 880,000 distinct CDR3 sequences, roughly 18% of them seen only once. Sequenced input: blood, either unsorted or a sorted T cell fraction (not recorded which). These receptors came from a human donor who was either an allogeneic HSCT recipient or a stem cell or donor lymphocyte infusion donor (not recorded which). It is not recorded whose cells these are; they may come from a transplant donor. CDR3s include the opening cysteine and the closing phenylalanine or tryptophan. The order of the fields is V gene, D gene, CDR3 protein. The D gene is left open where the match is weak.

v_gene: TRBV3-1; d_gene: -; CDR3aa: CASSQVRRRGDPDTQYF
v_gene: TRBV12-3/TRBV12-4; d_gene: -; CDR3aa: CASGGPTEAFF
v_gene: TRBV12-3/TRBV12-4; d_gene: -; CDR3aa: CASSLGGFSNYGYTF
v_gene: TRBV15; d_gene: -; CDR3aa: CATKEGGSYNEQFF
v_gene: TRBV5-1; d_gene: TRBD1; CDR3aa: CASSLGVRPGRGGTEAFF
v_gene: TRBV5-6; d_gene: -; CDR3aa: CASSLVSRQGSREQYF
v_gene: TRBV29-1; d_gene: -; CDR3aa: CSFFADTQYF
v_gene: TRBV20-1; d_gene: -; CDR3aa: CSAKLLVNAFF
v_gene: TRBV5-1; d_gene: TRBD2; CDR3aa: CASSLAASGRGWSYNEQFF
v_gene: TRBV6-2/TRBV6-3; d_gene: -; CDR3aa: CASSPGPPHYNEQFF
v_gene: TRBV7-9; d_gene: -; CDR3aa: CASSHRDLAKNIQYF
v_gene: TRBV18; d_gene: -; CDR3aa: CASLGENTEAFF
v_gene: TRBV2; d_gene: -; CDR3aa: CASSEALRMYF
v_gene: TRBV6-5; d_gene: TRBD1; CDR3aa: CASSYKQGALGEQYF
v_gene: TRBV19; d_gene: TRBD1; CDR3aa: CASGDSTSTNEKLFF
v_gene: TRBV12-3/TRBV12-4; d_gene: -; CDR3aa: CASSFNGGRTDTQYF
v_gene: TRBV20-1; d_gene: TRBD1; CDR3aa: CSARGQSHNQPQHF
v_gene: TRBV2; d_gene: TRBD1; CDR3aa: CASRIQGVGYNEQFF
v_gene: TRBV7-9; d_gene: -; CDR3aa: CASSTRQENTEAFF
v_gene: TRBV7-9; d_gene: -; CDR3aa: CASSYYGGDSNQPQHF
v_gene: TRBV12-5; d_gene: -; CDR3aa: CASGLVPETQYF
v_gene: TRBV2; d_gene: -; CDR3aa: CASKRDASNQPQHF
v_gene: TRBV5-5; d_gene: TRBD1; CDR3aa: CASKQGGGTEAFF
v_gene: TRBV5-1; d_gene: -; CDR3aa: CASSLAWAGATDTQYF
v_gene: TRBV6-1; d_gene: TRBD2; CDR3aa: CASSPLSGGAYEQYF
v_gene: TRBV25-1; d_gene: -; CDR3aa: CASSDSGYGYGYTF
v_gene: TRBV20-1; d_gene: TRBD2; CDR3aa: CSARISSGANEQFF
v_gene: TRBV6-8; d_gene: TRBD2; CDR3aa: CASSQHRTSGGRETQYF
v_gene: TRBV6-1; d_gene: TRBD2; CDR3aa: CASRLGEGYNEQFF
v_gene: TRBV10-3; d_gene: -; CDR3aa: CAISDPRTEGAVAFF
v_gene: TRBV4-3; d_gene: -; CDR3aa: CASSQGVVVGDTEAFF
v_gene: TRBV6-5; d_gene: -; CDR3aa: CASSYSGREQFF
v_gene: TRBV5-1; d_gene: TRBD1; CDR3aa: CASSGGTGRRTGELFF
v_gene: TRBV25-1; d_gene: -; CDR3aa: CASSEPGVNWGETQYF
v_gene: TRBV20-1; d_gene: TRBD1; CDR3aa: CSARGGTGEIYEQYF
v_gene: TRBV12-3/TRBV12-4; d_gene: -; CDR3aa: CASRDSNQPQHF
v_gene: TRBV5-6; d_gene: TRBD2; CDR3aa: CASSLLRTSGSRSYEQYF
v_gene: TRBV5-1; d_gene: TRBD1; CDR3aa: CASSFGQGWTEAFF
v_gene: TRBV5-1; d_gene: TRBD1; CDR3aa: CASSVDRGGNTIYF